One and the same sample provided the 6 T cell receptor beta chains below, sequenced in a study of blood T cell repertoires in COVID-19. Clones were read by immunoSEQ multiplex PCR, and TCRdb kept only the in-frame ones, dropping some. In the table there are 350,000 to 450,000 clones, approximately 89% of which are singletons. The material sequenced was PBMCs or T cells enriched from blood (not recorded which). The receptors were sampled from a woman in her thirties or forties who had been exposed to COVID-19.

CDR3: CASSTGTGTYGYTF. CDR3 coding DNA: TGTGCCAGCAGCACAGGGACAGGGACGTATGGCTACACCTTC. The rearrangement uses TRBV5-4 and TRBJ1-2; TRBD1 aligns across 9 bases. This CDR3 region has 14 residues. The V gene end was trimmed by 4 bases and the J gene end by 5 bases; junction bases not matched to a gene: 6. Germline CDR1 SGHNT, CDR2 YYREEE (reference sequence). Supplemented by reference TRBV5-4 and TRBJ1-2, the full variable domain reads ETGVTQSPTHLIKTRGQQVTLRCSSQSGHNTVSWYQQALGQGPQFIFQYYREEENGRGNFPPRFSGLQFPNYSSELNVNALELDDSALYLCASSTGTGTYGYTFGSGTRLTVV.

The genes are TRBV9 and TRBJ2-2; D perhaps matches TRBD1 (5 bases). This CDR3 spans 16 amino acids. Trimming took 4 bases from V and 5 from J, leaving 18 bases between them. Germline CDR1 reads SGDLS; CDR2 reads YYNGEE. CDR3 nucleotide sequence: TGTGCCAGCAGCCGTGGACCTCGACAGCTGACCGGGGAGCTGTTTTTT. It codes for CASSRGPRQLTGELFF.

The rearrangement uses TRBV27 and TRBJ1-1, with 11 bases aligning to TRBD1. The J segment lost 4 bases and the V segment lost 6 bases, leaving 10 bases of the junction unmatched. The CDR3 covers 16 residues. The germline V gene encodes CDR1 MNHEY and CDR2 SMNVEV (reference sequence). CDR3 sequence (DNA): TGTGCCAGCAGCCCCTACGGGACAGGGGGGGGCACTGAAGCTTTCTTT. It specifies CASSPYGTGGGTEAFF.

V and J are TRBV27 and TRBJ1-2; 8 nucleotides line up with TRBD1. The CDR3 spans 15 residues. After removal of 6 bases from V and 8 bases from J, the junction contained 14 bases not matched to a gene. Germline loops: CDR1 MNHEY, CDR2 SMNVEV (reference sequence). CDR3 in DNA: TGTGCCAGCAGACCTCCGGGACAGGCACTAGGAGGCTACACCTTC. It translates to CASRPPGQALGGYTF.

J is TRBJ1-5 and V is TRBV18; D gene uncertain. Trimming removed 8 bases at V and 3 bases at J, with 11 bases between. The CDR3 is made up of 13 amino acids. Germline V CDR1 and CDR2: KGHSH, LQKENI. CDR3 residues: CASTGLSNQPQHF. The CDR3 nucleotides are TGTGCCAGCACCGGACTGTCCAATCAGCCCCAGCATTTT.

This clone was detected only once. The chain uses TRBV19 and TRBJ1-6; D gene uncertain. This CDR3 comprises 14 residues. Germline V gene sequence: CDR1 LNHDA, CDR2 SQIVND (reference sequence). The V gene lost 3 bases and the J gene lost 7 bases, with 10 bases spanning the gap. The DNA of the CDR3 is TGTGCCAGTAGTATTTACCCGGAGAATTCACCCCTCCACTTT. Translating gives CASSIYPENSPLHF.